This entry lists 3 T cell receptor beta chains sequenced from one sample in a study of shared clonotypes between healthy human individuals. TCRdb keeps only in-frame clones here, not all; method: immunoSEQ multiplex PCR. The sample includes over a million clones, 75% to 80% of them seen just once. The material sequenced was memory CD4+ T cells from PBMCs. Sample subset: CD45RA-negative fraction. The receptors were sampled from a man aged 18-30 years in good health. Some clones in this sample may be carry-over from other donors' samples.

This clone turned up a few times. V gene TRBV19 combines with J gene TRBJ1-4; possibly TRBD1 for D (6 bases). Trimming took 2 bases from V and 4 from J, leaving 11 bases between them. This CDR3 has 15 amino acids. Germline CDR1 is LNHDA and CDR2 is SQIVND (reference sequence). The CDR3 loop reads CASSITDSYNEKLFF. DNA of the CDR3: TGTGCCAGTAGTATAACGGACAGCTATAATGAAAAACTGTTTTTT.

The chain couples TRBV5-5 to TRBJ1-4, with D possibly matching TRBD1 (5 bases). Germline CDR1 SGHKS, CDR2 YYEKEE (reference sequence). V lost 0 bases to trimming and J lost 2 bases, with 5 bases between them. There are 14 residues in the CDR3. The CDR3 DNA sequence: TGTGCCAGCAGCTTGGGGGGGACTAATGAAAAACTGTTTTTT. Amino acids: CASSLGGTNEKLFF.

The chain joins TRBV28 to TRBJ2-1; D uncertain. CDR3 size: 11 residues. Trimming left V 6 bases short and J 6 bases short, with 6 bases between. Germline loops: CDR1 MDHEN, CDR2 SYDVKM. The CDR3 region has the DNA TGTGCCAGCAGAGCAATCAATGAGCAGTTCTTC. Encoded protein: CASRAINEQFF.